The sequence of this TCR beta chain was determined in a study of T cell repertoires in cytomegalovirus infection. Study summary: Recently identified HLA-C-restricted CMV epitopes and well-studied HLA-B-restricted CMV epitopes were used by the study. Both a matching HLA type and CMV infection were indicated by public TCR beta signatures. Findings of the study overall: HLA-C-restricted CMV clonotypes gave the most frequent clonotype in two of eight donors. Individuals carrying CMV plus the relevant HLA were identified by cumulative frequency of public TCR beta families.

TCRdb analysed the reads with MiXCR anew, one entry per CDR3 protein. The table shows about half a million distinct CDR3 sequences, with about 39% occurring only once. Points on this clonotype: Its antigen is unknown.

Material: cultured PBMCs, obtained from culture after CMV antigen stimulation. The clonotype was recovered from a human donor in good health (CMV status not recorded). Some clones in this sample may be carry-over from other donors' samples.

CDR3 protein: CASSESTRWGGELFF. The CDR3, as DNA: TGCGCCAGCAGTGAGTCTACTCGCTGGGGCGGGGAGCTGTTTTTT. The chain uses TRBV10-1 and TRBJ2-2; D unresolved. The length of the CDR3 is 15 residues. The ends were cut back, 0 bases at V and 7 bases at J, with 12 bases in the middle. Germline assignment: CDR1 WNHNN and CDR2 SYGVQD (reference sequence).